The T cell receptor beta chain described here comes from a study of T-cell memory formation after mild COVID-19. TCRdb processed the 5' RACE reads anew with MiXCR; each CDR3 protein has one entry. The repertoire includes just over 400,000 distinct CDR3 sequences, less than 25% of them detected once, and around 12% sits in the top ten. The CDR3 has 16 residues. The V and J ends lost 6 bases and 5 bases respectively, with 23 bases between them. The clonotype comes from an adult woman who had mild COVID-19 (a few samples of this study predate the infection). Cell type and time point are not known. Sequenced material: PBMCs or a T cell subset sorted from them (not recorded which). V and J are TRBV12-3 or TRBV12-4 and TRBJ2-7; D assignment may be TRBD1 or TRBD2 (5 bases each). The CDR3: CASSSPRAGRVDEQYF. The CDR3 bases are TGTGCCAGCAGCTCACCTAGGGCAGGGCGGGTGGACGAGCAGTACTTC.